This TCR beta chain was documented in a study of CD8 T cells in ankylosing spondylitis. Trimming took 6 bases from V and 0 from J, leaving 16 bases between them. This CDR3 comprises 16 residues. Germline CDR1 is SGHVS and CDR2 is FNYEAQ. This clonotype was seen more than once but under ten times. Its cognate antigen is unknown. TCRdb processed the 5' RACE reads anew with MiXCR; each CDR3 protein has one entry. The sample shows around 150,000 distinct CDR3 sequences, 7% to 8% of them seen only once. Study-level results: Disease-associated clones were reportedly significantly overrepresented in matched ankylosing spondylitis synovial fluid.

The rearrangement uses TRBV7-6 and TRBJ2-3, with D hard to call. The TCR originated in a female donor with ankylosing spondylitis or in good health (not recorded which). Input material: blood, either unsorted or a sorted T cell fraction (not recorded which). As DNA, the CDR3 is TGTGCCAGCAGTTCGGCGGCGACCTCGAGCACAGATACGCAGTATTTT. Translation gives CASSSAATSSTDTQYF.